Each of the 29 T cell receptor beta chains below was sequenced from the same sample in a study of blood T cell repertoires in COVID-19 (dated by TCRdb to the early 2020s). Libraries came from the immunoSEQ multiplex PCR assay. This immuneACCESS table, as held by TCRdb, lists in-frame sequences with V and J called but not all clones. Of the missing ones, under half trace to an unresolved V gene in checked studies; the others have no known cause. For this sample there are hundreds of thousands of clones; roughly nine tenths appear just once. In total, the top ten clones hold approximately 8.3% of the sample. The specimen sequenced was PBMCs or T cells enriched from blood (not recorded which). The receptor set was obtained from an older woman who had recovered from COVID-19.

The chain couples TRBV5-4 to TRBJ2-3; tentatively, D is TRBD1 (5 bases). Per germline, CDR1 SGHNT and CDR2 YYREEE (reference sequence). The V end was cut by 8 bases, the J end by 1 base, with 20 bases between. The CDR3 consists of 16 residues. CDR3 DNA: TGTGCCAGTGCACTGGGGCCATCTCCCGGCACAGATACGCAGTATTTT. Its protein product is CASALGPSPGTDTQYF.

CDR3 protein: CASSLSEKQGGDEQFF. CDR3 coding DNA: TGCGCCAGCAGCTTAAGCGAAAAACAGGGTGGGGATGAGCAGTTCTTC. The chain carries TRBV5-1 and TRBJ2-1; possibly TRBD1 for D (6 bases). Germline V gene sequence: CDR1 SGHRS, CDR2 YFSETQ. The V gene lost 2 bases and the J gene lost 8 bases, with 20 bases spanning the gap. CDR3 length equals 16 residues.

This CDR3 reads CASSEPGHTNEKLFF. Here the CDR3 DNA reads TGTGCCAGCAGTGAACCGGGACACACGAATGAAAAACTGTTTTTT. The rearrangement joins TRBV6-1 to TRBJ1-4, with D perhaps TRBD1 (6 bases). Germline-derived CDR1 and CDR2 are MNHNS and SASEGT. The V and J ends lost 2 bases and 5 bases respectively, with 12 bases between them. The CDR3 spans 15 residues.

The rearrangement joins TRBV28 to TRBJ1-1, with 7 bases matching TRBD1. J lost 4 bases, V lost 4 bases, and 6 bases had no gene match. The CDR3 has 14 residues. Germline CDR1 MDHEN, CDR2 SYDVKM. CDR3 sequence reads: CASSSTGRRTEAFF. The DNA of the CDR3 is TGTGCCAGCAGTTCGACAGGGCGGCGCACTGAAGCTTTCTTT.

The chain carries TRBV6-2 or TRBV6-3 and TRBJ2-1; 10 positions match TRBD2. Unmatched junction bases numbered 13, after V lost 5 bases and J lost 12 bases. The CDR3 sequence is 15 residues long. The germline V gene encodes CDR1 MNHEY and CDR2 SVGEGT. The CDR3 here is CASSRPGLATGGQFF. The CDR3 nucleotides are TGTGCCAGCAGTCGGCCGGGACTAGCGACTGGAGGGCAGTTCTTC.

The rearrangement uses TRBV5-1 and TRBJ2-2; 8 nucleotides match TRBD1. The CDR3 consists of 14 residues. CDR1 is SGHRS and CDR2 is YFSETQ in the germline V gene. Trimming cost V 3 bases and J 8 bases; bases outside gene matches: 6. In DNA form, the CDR3 reads TGCGCCAGCAGCTCCGACAGGGGCTGGGGGGAGCTGTTTTTT. It is translated as CASSSDRGWGELFF. The entire variable domain, with the rest obtained from reference TRBV5-1 and TRBJ2-2, is as follows: KAGVTQTPRYLIKTRGQQVTLSCSPISGHRSVSWYQQTPGQGLQFLFEYFSETQRNKGNFPGRFSGRQFSNSRSEMNVSTLELGDSALYLCASSSDRGWGELFFGEGSRLTVL.

The chain employs TRBV6-1 and TRBJ1-5, with D hard to call. The germline V and J ends were trimmed by 0 bases and 1 base, with 13 bases remaining between them. The CDR3 runs to 17 residues. In germline, CDR1 is MNHNS, CDR2 SASEGT. CDR3 coding DNA: TGTGCCAGCAGTGAAGCGCTTCCCGGTCTAAGCAATCAGCCCCAGCATTTT. This translates into CASSEALPGLSNQPQHF.

This chain connects TRBV18 to TRBJ1-5; maybe TRBD1 (6 bases). Germline V gives CDR1 KGHSH, CDR2 LQKENI. V was clipped by 5 bases and J by 1 base, with 9 bases between them. The CDR3 length is 14 residues. CDR3 coding DNA: TGTGCCAGCTCAGAAACAGGGAGCAATCAGCCCCAGCATTTT. Translating it yields CASSETGSNQPQHF.

This sequence joins TRBV5-1 and TRBJ1-5; TRBD1 matches at 11 bases. The CDR3 covers 15 residues. Trimming cost V 1 base and J 6 bases; bases outside gene matches: 3. Germline CDR1 and CDR2: SGHRS and YFSETQ. CDR3 in DNA: TGCGCCAGCAGCTTGATGGGACAGGGGGGTCAGCCCCAGCATTTT. Its translation is CASSLMGQGGQPQHF.

This clone was seen only once. The chain has TRBV5-1 and TRBJ2-1; D unclear. CDR1 SGHRS and CDR2 YFSETQ come from the germline V gene. The CDR3 spans 13 residues. Deletions cut 2 bases from V and 4 bases from J, with 7 bases between. CDR3 loop: CASSLYLYNEQFF. CDR3 bases: TGCGCCAGCAGCTTATATCTTTACAATGAGCAGTTCTTC.

The chain employs TRBV19 and TRBJ2-2; D uncertain. CDR3 length: 16 residues. In germline, CDR1 is LNHDA, CDR2 SQIVND (reference sequence). V lost 7 bases, J lost 4 bases, and 19 bases lay in between. For the CDR3, the DNA is TGTGCCAGTACATCTTGGTCTCCTTTAGCCACCGGGGAGCTGTTTTTT. This sequence encodes CASTSWSPLATGELFF.

This clone has a handful of counts. The genes are TRBV27 and TRBJ1-1; no clear D. V lost 1 base to trimming and J lost 3 bases, with 9 bases between them. The CDR3 covers 14 residues. The germline V gene encodes CDR1 MNHEY and CDR2 SMNVEV (reference sequence). CDR3 nucleotides: TGTGCCAGCAGTTTATTCGCAGGCTACACTGAAGCTTTCTTT. Its protein product is CASSLFAGYTEAFF.

The chain uses TRBV19 and TRBJ2-1; 12 positions agree with TRBD2. In germline, CDR1 is LNHDA, CDR2 SQIVND (reference sequence). J lost 12 bases, V lost 3 bases, and 6 bases had no gene match. This CDR3 has 14 residues. The CDR3 loop is CASSILAGGLGQFF. The CDR3, as DNA: TGTGCCAGTAGTATCCTAGCGGGGGGGCTGGGGCAGTTCTTC.

This rearrangement joins TRBV19 to TRBJ1-6; 9 bases match TRBD1. V was clipped by 7 bases and J by 7 bases; unmatched bases: 11. Germline CDR1 is LNHDA and CDR2 is SQIVND (reference sequence). This CDR3 comprises 16 residues. CDR3 loop: CASTLGQGERNSPLHF. The DNA for the CDR3 is TGTGCCAGTACCCTGGGACAGGGAGAGCGAAATTCACCCCTCCACTTT.

The J gene is TRBJ2-7, the V gene TRBV5-1; D is possibly TRBD1 (5 bases). There are 13 residues in the CDR3. CDR1 and CDR2 from the germline V gene are SGHRS and YFSETQ. Trimming took 3 bases from V and 7 from J, leaving 14 bases between them. The CDR3 reads CASSSEQGWEQYF. The CDR3 nucleotides read TGCGCCAGCAGCTCCGAGCAGGGATGGGAGCAGTACTTC.

V and J are TRBV29-1 and TRBJ2-7, with 7 bases fitting TRBD1. Trimming took 7 bases from V and 2 from J; bases not matched to a gene: 8. The CDR3 runs to 13 residues. Germline CDR1 is SQVTM and CDR2 is ANQGSEA. The CDR3 reads CSARGTAPYEQYF. Written as DNA, the CDR3 is TGCAGCGCCCGAGGGACAGCTCCCTACGAGCAGTACTTC.

This chain links TRBV7-2 with TRBJ1-2, with TRBD1 as a possible D gene (6 bases). CDR3 length equals 14 residues. V was cut by 5 bases and J by 4 bases, with 14 bases left in between. Germline V gives CDR1 SGHTA, CDR2 FQGNSA. The CDR3 DNA reads as TGTGCCAGCAGCACGAGGACAGATTTCTATGGCTACACCTTC. It encodes CASSTRTDFYGYTF.

Here the CDR3 reads CAWSGIGRESEQFF. The CDR3, as DNA: TGTGCCTGGAGTGGAATTGGGAGGGAGAGTGAGCAGTTCTTC. This chain links TRBV30 with TRBJ2-1; 7 nucleotides align to TRBD2. The CDR3 covers 14 residues. Looked up from germline, CDR1 is GTSNPN and CDR2 is SVGIG (reference sequence). The junction had 9 bases not matched to a gene; V was cut back by 1 base and J by 9 bases.

The rearrangement joins TRBV4-1 to TRBJ2-7; the match to TRBD2 covers 10 bases. V lost 4 bases to trimming and J lost 0 bases; unmatched junction nucleotides: 9. The CDR3 contains 17 residues. CDR1 and CDR2 from the germline V gene are MGHRA and YSYEKL. The CDR3 here is CASSPLGSGGYSYEQYF. CDR3 nucleotides: TGCGCCAGCAGCCCCCTTGGTAGCGGGGGGTACTCCTACGAGCAGTACTTC.

V and J are TRBV7-2 and TRBJ2-1; unclear D gene. Germline V lookup: CDR1 SGHTA, CDR2 FQGNSA. V was trimmed by 3 bases and J by 8 bases, leaving 11 bases between them. CDR3 size: 13 residues. The CDR3 spells CASSFTLEHEQFF. CDR3 DNA: TGTGCCAGCAGCTTTACCCTAGAGCATGAGCAGTTCTTC.

The V and J genes are TRBV5-4 and TRBJ2-5; 7 bases agree with TRBD2. The CDR3 length is 14 residues. The junction had 10 bases not matched to a gene; V was cut back by 5 bases and J by 6 bases. From germline, CDR1 is SGHNT and CDR2 YYREEE (reference sequence). The CDR3 spells CASSFPGREKTQYF. DNA for the CDR3: TGTGCCAGCAGTTTTCCAGGGAGGGAGAAGACCCAGTACTTC.

The chain combines TRBV5-5 with TRBJ1-1, with D possibly matching TRBD1 (5 bases). Per germline, CDR1 SGHKS and CDR2 YYEKEE (reference sequence). Trimming removed 4 bases from V and 0 bases from J, with 16 bases in between. The CDR3 covers 16 residues. CDR3 nucleotides: TGTGCCAGCAGCCGAACACCGGGACTTATGAACACTGAAGCTTTCTTT. It is translated as CASSRTPGLMNTEAFF.

The gene calls are TRBV3-1 (or the pseudogene TRBV3-2) and TRBJ2-2; 8 positions match TRBD1. Germline CDR1 is LGHDT and CDR2 is YNNKEL (reference sequence). J was trimmed by 4 bases and V by 6 bases; bases with no gene match: 4. This CDR3 region has 14 residues. CDR3 DNA sequence: TGTGCCAGCAGGCCGGACAGGGTCACCGGGGAGCTGTTTTTT. This sequence encodes CASRPDRVTGELFF.

The CDR3 sequence is CATSDGQGSGMVNEQFF. The CDR3 region has the DNA TGTGCCACCAGTGATGGACAGGGGTCGGGGATGGTCAATGAGCAGTTCTTC. This chain links TRBV24-1 with TRBJ2-1, with 9 bases lining up with TRBD1. CDR3 length: 17 amino acids. Germline V CDR1 and CDR2: KGHDR, SFDVKD. After removal of 3 bases from V and 6 bases from J, the junction contained 11 bases not matched to a gene.

The chain joins TRBV10-1 to TRBJ1-1; tentative D call: TRBD1 (5 bases). Germline V gene sequence: CDR1 WNHNN, CDR2 SYGVQD (reference sequence). V dropped 2 bases and J dropped 4 bases, with 8 bases sitting between them. This CDR3 comprises 13 residues. CDR3 residues: CASSEGAGTEAFF. The CDR3 DNA follows: TGCGCCAGCAGTGAGGGGGCTGGCACTGAAGCTTTCTTT.

J is TRBJ1-6 and V is TRBV2, with 7 bases that match TRBD1. The CDR3 is 16 residues long. Unmatched junction bases numbered 14, after V lost 6 bases and J lost 9 bases. Per germline, CDR1 SNHLY and CDR2 FYNNEI. CDR3 region: CASSPLRTGVGSPLHF. The CDR3 coding sequence is TGTGCCAGCAGCCCTCTCCGGACAGGAGTCGGTTCACCCCTCCACTTT. Based on the CDR3 plus reference TRBV2 and TRBJ1-6, the full variable domain is EPEVTQTPSHQVTQMGQEVILRCVPISNHLYFYWYRQILGQKVEFLVSFYNNEISEKSEIFDDQFSVERPDGSNFTLKIRSTKLEDSAMYFCASSPLRTGVGSPLHFGNGTRLTVT.

The chain links TRBV19 to TRBJ1-5; D call uncertain. The germline V and J ends were trimmed by 6 bases and 0 bases, with 12 bases remaining between them. There are 15 residues in the CDR3. The germline CDR1 and CDR2 sequences are LNHDA and SQIVND (reference sequence). Written as DNA, the CDR3 is TGTGCCAGTAGATTACTAGGACCTAGCAATCAGCCCCAGCATTTT. Encoded protein: CASRLLGPSNQPQHF.

This clone was counted many times. The chain is built from TRBV27 and TRBJ1-1; no clear D. The CDR3 covers 13 residues. The germline CDR1 and CDR2 sequences are MNHEY and SMNVEV (reference sequence). V lost 3 bases to trimming and J lost 6 bases, with 11 bases between them. The DNA for the CDR3 is TGTGCCAGCAGTTTCATCATGAGCGCTGAAGCTTTCTTT. Translated, it gives CASSFIMSAEAFF.

This chain links TRBV3-1 (or the pseudogene TRBV3-2) with TRBJ2-1; 9 bases fit TRBD2. The V and J ends lost 8 bases and 4 bases, in that order; junction bases with no gene match: 3. Germline V lookup: CDR1 LGHDT, CDR2 YNNKEL (reference sequence). This CDR3 region has 13 residues. The CDR3 DNA reads TGTGCCAGCGGGACTAGCACATACAATGAGCAGTTCTTC. Its protein product is CASGTSTYNEQFF.